The 5 T cell receptor beta chains presented below share a single source sample, sequenced in a study of long-term antiretroviral therapy in people with HIV. Samples were assayed with immunoSEQ v3.0 at survey level. The data were produced by immunoSEQ multiplex PCR, yet TCRdb's version contains in-frame clones alone and is incomplete. Of 20,000 to 30,000 clones in the sample, over 80% are singletons; the top ten hold roughly 16%. The specimen was unsorted PBMCs, collected 4.2 to 4.5 years after starting antiretroviral therapy. The origin of the receptors is a man aged 30 to 45 with HIV.

The V and J genes are TRBV6-1 and TRBJ1-1; possibly TRBD1 for D (6 bases). The V gene's germline CDR1 is MNHNS and CDR2 SASEGT. The length of the CDR3 is 15 residues. V lost 2 bases, J lost 5 bases, and 15 bases lay in between. CDR3 DNA sequence: TGTGCCAGCAGTGAATACGGGGGGCGGCTGACTGAAGCTTTCTTT. It encodes CASSEYGGRLTEAFF.

This clone was seen just once. This chain joins TRBV6-1 and TRBJ1-4, with 9 nucleotides matching TRBD1. CDR1 and CDR2 (germline): MNHNS, SASEGT. Trimming removed 7 bases from V and 4 bases from J; junction bases left unmatched: 7. The CDR3 covers 15 residues. The CDR3 sequence: CASNTRDRVNEKLFF. CDR3 sequence (DNA): TGTGCCAGCAATACCCGGGACAGGGTTAATGAAAAACTGTTTTTT.

The rearrangement joins TRBV6-5 to TRBJ1-2; 8 positions match TRBD1. V lost 6 bases, J lost 3 bases, and 9 bases stayed unmatched. Per germline, CDR1 MNHEY and CDR2 SVGAGI. The CDR3 has 15 residues. The CDR3 DNA is TGTGCCAGCAGGCGCTCAGGGGGCTGGGACTATGGCTACACCTTC. Residues: CASRRSGGWDYGYTF.

This sequence joins TRBV5-1 and TRBJ1-1; possibly TRBD1 for D (5 bases). CDR1 SGHRS and CDR2 YFSETQ come from the germline V gene. The CDR3 is 15 residues long. Trimming removed 4 bases at V and 0 bases at J, with 13 bases between. The CDR3 is CASSLRQSMNTEAFF. The DNA for the CDR3 is TGCGCCAGCAGCCTGAGACAGAGTATGAACACTGAAGCTTTCTTT.

This clone was observed a handful of times. The chain employs TRBV19 and TRBJ2-7; 8 bases are shared with TRBD1. Unmatched junction bases numbered 5, after V lost 6 bases and J lost 1 base. The CDR3 covers 14 residues. Germline values: CDR1 LNHDA, CDR2 SQIVND (reference sequence). CDR3 in amino acids: CASSAGTGSYEQYF. The CDR3 nucleotides are TGTGCCAGTAGCGCCGGGACAGGTTCCTACGAGCAGTACTTC.